These T cell receptor beta chains were read from a single sample in a study of T cell repertoires in cytomegalovirus infection. TCRdb called the reads again in MiXCR, with one record for every CDR3 protein. The data contain about 900,000 distinct CDR3 sequences, under 40% of them singletons. These receptors are not linked to any known antigen. This specimen consisted of cultured CD8+ T cells from PBMCs, obtained from culture after CMV antigen stimulation. These receptors originate from a human donor in good health (CMV status not recorded). Some clones in this sample may be carry-over from other donors' samples. CDR3s include the opening cysteine and the closing phenylalanine or tryptophan. Fields, in order: V gene, clone size, D gene, J gene, CDR3 length, CDR3 DNA, CDR3 protein. The D gene is left open where the match is weak. A row's size may be missing; if present it is once, few, many or a size class.

v_gene: TRBV27
abundance: NA
d_gene: NA
j_gene: TRBJ1-1
len: 17
CDR3nt: TGTGCCAGCAGTTATAGTGGAGGGTTGGGGGGGACGGGAGAAGCTTTCTTT
CDR3aa: CASSYSGGLGGTGEAFF

v_gene: TRBV28
abundance: few
d_gene: NA
j_gene: TRBJ1-6
len: 14
CDR3nt: TGTGCCAGCAGTTTCTCCCGAGCGGACTCACCCCTCCACTTT
CDR3aa: CASSFSRADSPLHF

v_gene: TRBV2
abundance: NA
d_gene: NA
j_gene: TRBJ2-1
len: 16
CDR3nt: TGTGCCAGCAGTCAGGGGGGAGGGTTTCCGTACAATGAGCAGTTCTTC
CDR3aa: CASSQGGGFPYNEQFF

v_gene: TRBV4-3
abundance: NA
d_gene: NA
j_gene: TRBJ2-2
len: 16
CDR3nt: TGCGCCAGCAGCCAATCTGACACAGGGGGGGCCGGGGAGCTGTTTTTT
CDR3aa: CASSQSDTGGAGELFF

v_gene: TRBV7-9
abundance: few
d_gene: NA
j_gene: TRBJ2-2
len: 15
CDR3nt: TGTGCCAGCAGGGATGGGGGACAAAATCCCGGGGAGCTGTTTTTT
CDR3aa: CASRDGGQNPGELFF

v_gene: TRBV7-6
abundance: many
d_gene: NA
j_gene: TRBJ1-3
len: 15
CDR3nt: TGTGCCAGCAGCTTACTGGACGCCGCGGGGAACACCATATATTTT
CDR3aa: CASSLLDAAGNTIYF

v_gene: TRBV6-4
abundance: few
d_gene: TRBD2
j_gene: TRBJ2-3
len: 16
CDR3nt: TGTGCCAGCAGTGACTGGGGGACTAGCGGGCAAGATACGCAGTATTTT
CDR3aa: CASSDWGTSGQDTQYF

v_gene: TRBV19
abundance: NA
d_gene: NA
j_gene: TRBJ1-6
len: 14
CDR3nt: TGTGCCAGTAGTATAAACCACCCGAATTCACCCCTCCACTTT
CDR3aa: CASSINHPNSPLHF

v_gene: TRBV28
abundance: few
d_gene: TRBD1
j_gene: TRBJ2-3
len: 14
CDR3nt: TGTGCCAGCAGTCCGGACAGGGGAGCAGATACGCAGTATTTT
CDR3aa: CASSPDRGADTQYF

v_gene: TRBV19
abundance: few
d_gene: NA
j_gene: TRBJ2-2
len: 14
CDR3nt: TGTGCCAGTAGTATAGTTCAGGGTAACGGGGAGCTGTTTTTT
CDR3aa: CASSIVQGNGELFF

v_gene: TRBV12-3/TRBV12-4
abundance: NA
d_gene: TRBD2
j_gene: TRBJ2-2
len: 13
CDR3nt: TGTGCCAGCGCGGCTAGCGGCCATGGGGAGCTGTTTTTT
CDR3aa: CASAASGHGELFF

v_gene: TRBV19
abundance: NA
d_gene: TRBD2
j_gene: TRBJ2-3
len: 16
CDR3nt: TGTGCCAGTAGTATTAGTTTTGGCAGGGAGGGAGATACGCAGTATTTT
CDR3aa: CASSISFGREGDTQYF

v_gene: TRBV7-6
abundance: many
d_gene: NA
j_gene: TRBJ1-4
len: 13
CDR3nt: TGTGCCAGCAGCTTATTTCGCCATGAAAAACTGTTTTTT
CDR3aa: CASSLFRHEKLFF

v_gene: TRBV9
abundance: NA
d_gene: NA
j_gene: TRBJ2-1
len: 12
CDR3nt: TGTGCCAGCAGCGTAGGCGAGTATGAGCAGTTCTTC
CDR3aa: CASSVGEYEQFF

v_gene: TRBV12-3/TRBV12-4
abundance: few
d_gene: NA
j_gene: TRBJ2-7
len: 17
CDR3nt: TGTGCCAGCAGCCCCGTTTATGTGGGGAGCGGTTACTACGAGCAGTACTTC
CDR3aa: CASSPVYVGSGYYEQYF

v_gene: TRBV12-3/TRBV12-4
abundance: many
d_gene: TRBD1
j_gene: TRBJ1-5
len: 14
CDR3nt: TGTGCCAGCAGACCCACAGGGGGCAATCAGCCCCAGCATTTT
CDR3aa: CASRPTGGNQPQHF

v_gene: TRBV12-3/TRBV12-4
abundance: few
d_gene: TRBD2
j_gene: TRBJ2-5
len: 15
CDR3nt: TGTGCCAGCTCCAGGGGAGCGGGGGTAATGGAGACCCAGTACTTC
CDR3aa: CASSRGAGVMETQYF

v_gene: TRBV6-2/TRBV6-3
abundance: few
d_gene: NA
j_gene: TRBJ1-2
len: 14
CDR3nt: TGTGCCAGCAGCCCCTGGCCCTCTAACTATGGCTACACCTTC
CDR3aa: CASSPWPSNYGYTF

v_gene: TRBV7-3
abundance: once
d_gene: TRBD2
j_gene: TRBJ2-1
len: 18
CDR3nt: TGTGCCAGCAGCTTAATTGGGACTAGGGGCATTCCTTTCAATGAGCAGTTCTTC
CDR3aa: CASSLIGTRGIPFNEQFF

v_gene: TRBV7-9
abundance: NA
d_gene: TRBD1
j_gene: TRBJ2-5
len: 16
CDR3nt: TGTGCCAGCAGCGGCGCGGGGACAGGGGTACAAGAGACCCAGTACTTC
CDR3aa: CASSGAGTGVQETQYF

v_gene: TRBV7-7
abundance: NA
d_gene: NA
j_gene: TRBJ2-1
len: 15
CDR3nt: TGTGCTAGCAGCTCCAGGGGTCTGGGCTACAATGAGCAGTTCTTC
CDR3aa: CASSSRGLGYNEQFF

v_gene: TRBV6-5
abundance: NA
d_gene: TRBD1
j_gene: TRBJ1-4
len: 18
CDR3nt: TGTGCCAGCAGTGAAAGGGGGACAGGCCAAGCAACTAATGAAAAACTGTTTTTT
CDR3aa: CASSERGTGQATNEKLFF

v_gene: TRBV10-3
abundance: NA
d_gene: NA
j_gene: TRBJ2-5
len: 18
CDR3nt: TGTGCCATCAGTGAGTCGAAAATGCCCGGCAGACCCAAAGAGACCCAGTACTTC
CDR3aa: CAISESKMPGRPKETQYF

v_gene: TRBV6-6
abundance: NA
d_gene: TRBD2
j_gene: TRBJ2-5
len: 16
CDR3nt: TGTGCCAGCAGTTACGGGCTAGCGGGGGGGCAAGGGACCCAGTACTTC
CDR3aa: CASSYGLAGGQGTQYF